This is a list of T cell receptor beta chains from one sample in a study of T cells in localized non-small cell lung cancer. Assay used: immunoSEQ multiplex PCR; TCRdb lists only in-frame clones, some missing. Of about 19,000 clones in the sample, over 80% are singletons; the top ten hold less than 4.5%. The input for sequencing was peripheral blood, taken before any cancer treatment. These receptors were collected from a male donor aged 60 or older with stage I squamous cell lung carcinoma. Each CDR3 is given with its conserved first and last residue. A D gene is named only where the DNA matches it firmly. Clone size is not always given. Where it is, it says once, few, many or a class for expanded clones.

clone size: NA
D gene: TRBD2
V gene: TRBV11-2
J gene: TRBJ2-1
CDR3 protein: CASSSLAGEGEQFF
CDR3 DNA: TGTGCCAGCAGCTCACTAGCGGGAGAGGGTGAGCAGTTCTTC

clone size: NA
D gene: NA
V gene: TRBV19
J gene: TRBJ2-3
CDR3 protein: CASGYRDTQYF
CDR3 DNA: TGTGCCAGTGGGTACAGAGATACGCAGTATTTT

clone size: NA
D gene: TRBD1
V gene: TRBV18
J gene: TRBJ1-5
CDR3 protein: CASSRGQGGDQPQHF
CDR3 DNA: TGTGCCAGCTCCCGGGGACAGGGTGGGGATCAGCCCCAGCATTTT

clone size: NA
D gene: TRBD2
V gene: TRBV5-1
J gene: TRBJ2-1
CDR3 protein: CASSLDAREWFF
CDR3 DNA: TGCGCCAGCAGCTTGGATGCGCGGGAGTGGTTCTTC

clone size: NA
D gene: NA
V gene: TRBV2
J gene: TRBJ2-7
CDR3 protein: CASSEMGVEQYF
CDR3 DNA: TGTGCCAGCAGTGAAATGGGTGTCGAGCAGTACTTC

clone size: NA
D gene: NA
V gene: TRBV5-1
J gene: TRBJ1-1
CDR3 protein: CASSLNENTEAFF
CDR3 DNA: TGCGCCAGCAGCTTGAATGAGAACACTGAAGCTTTCTTT

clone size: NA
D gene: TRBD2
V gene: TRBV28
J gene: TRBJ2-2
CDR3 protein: CATGLADTGELFF
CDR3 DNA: TGTGCCACGGGACTAGCGGACACCGGGGAGCTGTTTTTT

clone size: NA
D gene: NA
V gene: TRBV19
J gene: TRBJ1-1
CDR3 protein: CASSIGVQNTEAFF
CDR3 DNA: TGTGCCAGTAGTATAGGGGTTCAGAACACTGAAGCTTTCTTT

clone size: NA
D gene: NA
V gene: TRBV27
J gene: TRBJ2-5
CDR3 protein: CASGHRAQETQYF
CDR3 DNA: TGTGCCAGCGGACACAGGGCTCAAGAGACCCAGTACTTC

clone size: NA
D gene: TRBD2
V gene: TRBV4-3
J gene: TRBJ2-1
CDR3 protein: CASSLSLAGGYNEQFF
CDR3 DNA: TGCGCCAGCAGCCTGTCTTTAGCGGGAGGGTACAATGAGCAGTTCTTC

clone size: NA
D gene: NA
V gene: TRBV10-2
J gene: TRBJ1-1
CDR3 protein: CASSESVSGAGAGNTEAFF
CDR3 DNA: TGCGCCAGCAGTGAGTCAGTTAGCGGGGCAGGGGCGGGGAACACTGAAGCTTTCTTT

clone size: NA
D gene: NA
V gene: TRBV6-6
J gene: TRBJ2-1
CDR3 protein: CASSLQGTGQFF
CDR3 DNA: TGTGCCAGCAGTTTACAAGGGACCGGGCAGTTCTTC

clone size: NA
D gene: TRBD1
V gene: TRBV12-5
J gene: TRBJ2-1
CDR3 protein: CASGRNTGGEQFF
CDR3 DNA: TGTGCTAGTGGCCGGAATACAGGGGGTGAGCAGTTCTTC

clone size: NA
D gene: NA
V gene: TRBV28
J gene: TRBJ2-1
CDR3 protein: CASSLGGGASYNEQFF
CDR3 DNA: TGTGCCAGCAGTTTAGGGGGAGGTGCCTCCTACAATGAGCAGTTCTTC

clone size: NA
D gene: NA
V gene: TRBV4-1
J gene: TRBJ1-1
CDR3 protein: CASSQGDMNTEAFF
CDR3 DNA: TGCGCCAGCAGCCAAGGAGATATGAACACTGAAGCTTTCTTT

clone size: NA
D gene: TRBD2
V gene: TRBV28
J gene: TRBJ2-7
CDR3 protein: CASSLGSGLTIYEQYF
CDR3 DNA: TGTGCCAGCAGTTTAGGCTCGGGACTAACGATCTACGAGCAGTACTTC

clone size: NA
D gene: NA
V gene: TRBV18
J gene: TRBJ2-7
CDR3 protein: CASSPQPGLNEQYF
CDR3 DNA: TGTGCCAGCTCACCACAGCCAGGACTAAACGAGCAGTACTTC

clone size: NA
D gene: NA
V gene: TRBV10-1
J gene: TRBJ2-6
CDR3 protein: CASSVGANVLTF
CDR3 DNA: TGCGCCAGCAGTGTTGGGGCCAACGTCCTGACTTTC

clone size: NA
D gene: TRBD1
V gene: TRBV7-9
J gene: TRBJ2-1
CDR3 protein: CASGQGSYNEQFF
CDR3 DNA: TGTGCCTCGGGACAGGGGTCCTACAATGAGCAGTTCTTC

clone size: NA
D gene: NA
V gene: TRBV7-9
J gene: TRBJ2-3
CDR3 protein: CASSVQSTDTQYF
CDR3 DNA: TGTGCCAGCAGCGTGCAGAGCACAGATACGCAGTATTTT

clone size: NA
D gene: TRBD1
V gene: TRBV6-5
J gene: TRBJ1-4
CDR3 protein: CASSLQGGWDEKLFF
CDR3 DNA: TGTGCCAGCAGCCTTCAGGGGGGCTGGGATGAAAAACTGTTTTTT

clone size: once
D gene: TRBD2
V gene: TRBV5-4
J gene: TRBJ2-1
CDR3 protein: CASSTGTSGRGGEQFF
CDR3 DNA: TGTGCCAGCAGCACGGGGACTAGCGGGAGGGGGGGTGAGCAGTTCTTC

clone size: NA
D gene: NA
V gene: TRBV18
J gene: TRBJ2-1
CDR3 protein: CASSSGTRGSNEQFF
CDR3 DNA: TGTGCCAGCTCAAGTGGGACCAGGGGTTCTAATGAGCAGTTCTTC

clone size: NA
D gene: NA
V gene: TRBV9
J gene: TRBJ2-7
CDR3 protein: CASSVVGHSYEQYF
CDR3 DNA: TGTGCCAGCAGCGTAGTGGGACATAGCTACGAGCAGTACTTC

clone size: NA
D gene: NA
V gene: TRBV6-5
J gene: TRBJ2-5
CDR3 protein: CASTESAGRETQYF
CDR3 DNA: TGTGCCAGCACCGAGTCGGCGGGCCGGGAGACCCAGTACTTC

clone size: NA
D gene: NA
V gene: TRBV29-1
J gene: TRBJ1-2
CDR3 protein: CSAASTASNYGYTF
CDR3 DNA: TGCAGCGCCGCCTCGACAGCGAGTAACTATGGCTACACCTTC

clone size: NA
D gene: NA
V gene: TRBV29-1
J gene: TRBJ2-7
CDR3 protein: CSVEGGGEQYF
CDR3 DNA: TGCAGCGTTGAAGGAGGGGGCGAGCAGTACTTC

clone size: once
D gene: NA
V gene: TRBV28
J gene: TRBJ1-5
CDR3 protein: CASSTPTRISNQPQHF
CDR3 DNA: TGTGCCAGCAGTACACCAACAAGAATTAGCAATCAGCCCCAGCATTTT

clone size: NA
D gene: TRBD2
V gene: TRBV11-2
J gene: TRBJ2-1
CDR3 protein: CASSFRLAGGRVIDNEQFF
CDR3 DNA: TGTGCCAGCAGCTTTAGACTAGCGGGAGGGAGGGTTATTGACAATGAGCAGTTCTTC

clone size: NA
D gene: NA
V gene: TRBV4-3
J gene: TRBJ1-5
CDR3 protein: CASSQDSINQPQHF
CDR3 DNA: TGCGCCAGCAGCCAAGACAGCATCAATCAGCCCCAGCATTTT